The clone carrying this TCR beta chain has only one observation. What it binds is unknown. These data belong to a study of lymphopenia after photon versus proton radiotherapy. The CDR3 contains 17 residues. Germline CDR1 and CDR2: LNHDA and SQIVND (reference sequence). Trimming shortened V by 5 bases and J by 5 bases, and 23 bases separated the two germline ends. Study-wide results and caveats: Photon-treated patients lost naive T cells and TCR diversity; proton-treated stayed stable. In patients who died, overall survival fell as post-nadir TCR diversity dropped more.

Some clones are missing from TCRdb's copy, which holds only in-frame ones; the method was immunoSEQ multiplex PCR. The data contain 25,000 to 35,000 clones, roughly 88% of them singletons. The specimen comprised peripheral blood, sampled from a patient treated with photon-based radiotherapy. The chain has TRBV19 and TRBJ2-3, with a weak D call TRBD1 (5 bases). The TCR was taken from a woman between 50 and 59 years old with pancreatic cancer. CDR3 in amino acids: CASSPLGASTAQDTQYF. For the CDR3, the DNA is TGTGCCAGTAGTCCCCTAGGGGCCTCAACTGCCCAAGATACGCAGTATTTT. The whole variable domain, filled in from reference TRBV19 and TRBJ2-3, reads DGGITQSPKYLFRKEGQNVTLSCEQNLNHDAMYWYRQDPGQGLRLIYYSQIVNDFQKGDIAEGYSVSREKKESFPLTVTSAQKNPTAFYLCASSPLGASTAQDTQYFGPGTRLTVL.